A selection of T cell receptor beta chains follows, all from one sample in a study of OX40 agonist ivuxolimab in advanced cancers. Sequencing was performed with immunoSEQ multiplex PCR; in TCRdb, only in-frame clones are kept and a portion is missing. The sample yields about 69,000 clones, 90% to 95% seen once. The specimen comprised CD4+ or CD8+ T cells sorted from blood, sampled in a trial of the OX40 agonist ivuxolimab. These receptors all come from an adult with an advanced solid tumor such as melanoma, head and neck, liver or kidney cancer. Each CDR3 is given with its conserved first and last residue. A D gene is named only where the DNA matches it firmly. Some rows mark clone size as missing; the rest say once, few, many or name a class of expanded clone.

D | J | size | V | length | DNA | CDR3
TRBD1 | TRBJ2-4 | . | TRBV18 | 15 | TGTGCCAGCTCACCACCGGGACAGGGTCGGCACATTCAGTACTTC | CASSPPGQGRHIQYF
TRBD1 | TRBJ2-6 | . | TRBV5-6 | 15 | TGTGCCAGCAGCTTAGGGACAGCTGGGGCCAACGTCCTGACTTTC | CASSLGTAGANVLTF
. | TRBJ2-4 | . | TRBV5-4 | 12 | TGTGCCAGCAGCTTGGGGGATTTCGTTCAGTACTTC | CASSLGDFVQYF
. | TRBJ2-7 | . | TRBV5-1 | 14 | TGCGCCAGCAGCGATCGGGACCTCTTGGGCGAGCAGTACTTC | CASSDRDLLGEQYF
TRBD1 | TRBJ2-5 | once | TRBV5-4 | 13 | TGTGCCAGCAGCTTAGGGGGCGCGGAGACCCAGTACTTC | CASSLGGAETQYF
. | TRBJ2-2 | . | TRBV11-2 | 13 | TGTGCCAGCAGCGACTCTTACACCGGGGAGCTGTTTTTT | CASSDSYTGELFF
. | TRBJ2-5 | . | TRBV15 | 13 | TGTGCCACCAGCAGAGATGCAGAAGAGACCCAGTACTTC | CATSRDAEETQYF
. | TRBJ2-2 | . | TRBV30 | 13 | TGTGCCTGGAGTGTACGGGATCCCGGGGAGCTGTTTTTT | CAWSVRDPGELFF
. | TRBJ2-5 | . | TRBV5-1 | 15 | TGCGCCAGCAGCTTGGACTTGAGTTGGGGAGAGACCCAGTACTTC | CASSLDLSWGETQYF
. | TRBJ1-2 | . | TRBV5-1 | 13 | TGCGCCAGCAGCTTGGAAGGGAACTATGGCTACACCTTC | CASSLEGNYGYTF
. | TRBJ1-1 | . | TRBV6-1 | 14 | TGTGCCAGCAGTGGTCTGGGTTTTTCCACTGAAGCTTTCTTT | CASSGLGFSTEAFF
TRBD1 | TRBJ1-5 | . | TRBV10-1 | 14 | TGCGCCAGCAGCGCGGACAGGGGTATTCAGCCCCAGCATTTT | CASSADRGIQPQHF
. | TRBJ2-3 | . | TRBV10-3 | 14 | TGTGCCATCAGTGTAGGGTCTACGACAGATACGCAGTATTTT | CAISVGSTTDTQYF
. | TRBJ1-2 | . | TRBV19 | 13 | TGTGCCAGTAGCGTACAGGGCCACTATGGCTACACCTTC | CASSVQGHYGYTF
. | TRBJ1-5 | . | TRBV6-5 | 13 | TGTGCCAGCAGTTGGAGGTTCAATCAGCCCCAGCATTTT | CASSWRFNQPQHF
. | TRBJ2-7 | . | TRBV5-4 | 14 | TGTGCCAGCAGCTTACAACAGAGCTCCTACGAGCAGTACTTC | CASSLQQSSYEQYF
TRBD2 | TRBJ2-1 | . | TRBV9 | 15 | TGTGCCAGCAGCCGGCTAGCGGGAGTATACAATGAGCAGTTCTTC | CASSRLAGVYNEQFF
TRBD2 | TRBJ2-2 | . | TRBV11-2 | 15 | TGTGCCAGCAGCTTATTTAGCGGGGCCACCGGGGAGCTGTTTTTT | CASSLFSGATGELFF
. | TRBJ1-1 | . | TRBV6-5 | 14 | TGTGCCAGCAGTTACCCGGGAATGAACACTGAAGCTTTCTTT | CASSYPGMNTEAFF
. | TRBJ1-1 | . | TRBV19 | 14 | TGTGCCAGTACCAAATGGGGGAGGCCCCTTGAAGCTTTCTTT | CASTKWGRPLEAFF
. | TRBJ2-7 | . | TRBV6-1 | 12 | TGTGCCAGCAAGAAGGGGTCCTACGAGCAGTACTTC | CASKKGSYEQYF
TRBD1 | TRBJ1-3 | . | TRBV5-5 | 20 | TGTGCCAGCAGCTTGGTTAACAGGGCAAGGGGGCCTTTCTCTGGAAACACCATATATTTT | CASSLVNRARGPFSGNTIYF
TRBD2 | TRBJ2-3 | . | TRBV7-3 | 18 | TGTGCCAGCAGCTTATCGGTTGGGGGTAGCGGGGGCACAGATACGCAGTATTTT | CASSLSVGGSGGTDTQYF
TRBD1 | TRBJ2-5 | . | TRBV19 | 15 | TGTGCCAGTAGTAAAGGTCAGGGGGCCAGGGAGACCCAGTACTTC | CASSKGQGARETQYF
. | TRBJ2-7 | . | TRBV18 | 15 | TGTGCCAGCTCACCGGGCTTCTTTGGATCCTACGAGCAGTACTTC | CASSPGFFGSYEQYF
. | TRBJ2-1 | . | TRBV19 | 17 | TGTGCCAGTAGCACCCGAGTCCGGGACCGATTTGACAATGAGCAGTTCTTC | CASSTRVRDRFDNEQFF
. | TRBJ1-1 | . | TRBV5-1 | 14 | TGCGCCAGCAGCATAGGGACCGCGAACACTGAAGCTTTCTTT | CASSIGTANTEAFF
. | TRBJ2-1 | . | TRBV27 | 16 | TGTGCCAGCAGTTACCCGGGGTTTAGCTCCTACAATGAGCAGTTCTTC | CASSYPGFSSYNEQFF
. | TRBJ2-3 | . | TRBV19 | 13 | TGTGCCAGTAGTGCCCGCAGGGGAGATACGCAGTATTTT | CASSARRGDTQYF
TRBD1 | TRBJ1-6 | . | TRBV30 | 14 | TGTGCCTGGAGCCGGGACAGCCAAAATTCACCCCTCCACTTT | CAWSRDSQNSPLHF
TRBD2 | TRBJ2-2 | . | TRBV19 | 16 | TGTGCCAGTAGTATAACGGGAGGGCTGGGCACCGGGGAGCTGTTTTTT | CASSITGGLGTGELFF
. | TRBJ2-7 | . | TRBV21-1 | 15 | TGTGCCAGCAGCAAAGCGCGCGGCAACTCCTACGAGCAGTACTTC | CASSKARGNSYEQYF
. | TRBJ1-1 | . | TRBV19 | 15 | TGTGCCAGTAGTATGTCCCGGGGGCGAGGCACTGAAGCTTTCTTT | CASSMSRGRGTEAFF
. | TRBJ1-2 | . | TRBV28 | 11 | TGTGCCAGCAGTTTACGGGATGGCTACACCTTC | CASSLRDGYTF
. | TRBJ2-2 | . | TRBV6-1 | 14 | TGTGCCAGCAAACCGATTACGAACACCGGGGAGCTGTTTTTT | CASKPITNTGELFF
TRBD1 | TRBJ1-2 | . | TRBV15 | 14 | TGTGCCACCAGCAGATCCCGGACAGGGATTGGCTACACCTTC | CATSRSRTGIGYTF
TRBD2 | TRBJ2-7 | . | TRBV11-2 | 16 | TGTGCCAGCAGCTTAGCGGGTAGCGGGAGAAGCTACGAGCAGTACTTC | CASSLAGSGRSYEQYF
. | TRBJ2-2 | . | TRBV28 | 12 | TGTGCCAGCAACTCTGGGTCCGGGGAGCTGTTTTTT | CASNSGSGELFF
TRBD1 | TRBJ1-1 | . | TRBV19 | 15 | TGTGCCAGTAGTACCGGGACAGGACCGAACACTGAAGCTTTCTTT | CASSTGTGPNTEAFF
. | TRBJ1-5 | . | TRBV7-8 | 15 | TGTGCCAGCGCAGTCGACAGGTATAGCAATCAGCCCCAGCATTTT | CASAVDRYSNQPQHF
TRBD2 | TRBJ2-3 | . | TRBV7-3 | 17 | TGTGCCAGCAGCTTACCCTCTAGCGGGAAGATCACAGATACGCAGTATTTT | CASSLPSSGKITDTQYF
TRBD2 | TRBJ2-7 | . | TRBV30 | 14 | TGTGCCTGGAGTGTACTAGCGGGAGGAATAGAGCAGTACTTC | CAWSVLAGGIEQYF
TRBD1 | TRBJ1-1 | . | TRBV28 | 15 | TGTGCCAGCAGTCAAGACAGGGGGTGGAACACTGAAGCTTTCTTT | CASSQDRGWNTEAFF
. | TRBJ1-2 | . | TRBV28 | 14 | TGTGCCAGCAGTTTTCGGAGTTCTAACTATGGCTACACCTTC | CASSFRSSNYGYTF
. | TRBJ2-1 | . | TRBV9 | 13 | TGTGCCAGCAGCGCGTGGACTGCAAATGAGCAGTTCTTC | CASSAWTANEQFF
. | TRBJ2-3 | once | TRBV4-1 | 15 | TGCGCCAGCAGCCAGACAGGTTCGGGCACAGATACGCAGTATTTT | CASSQTGSGTDTQYF
TRBD2 | TRBJ2-7 | . | TRBV27 | 18 | TGTGCCAGCAGTCCCCCCTCGGAGCTGGCGGGAGCTAGAGACGAGCAGTACTTC | CASSPPSELAGARDEQYF
. | TRBJ1-5 | . | TRBV5-6 | 12 | TGTGCCAGCAGCGAGGTCGGGCAGCCCCAGCATTTT | CASSEVGQPQHF